The TCR beta chain described here comes from a study of cytotoxic CD8 clonotypes in ibrutinib-treated CLL. Study in general: Productive templates per sample averaged roughly 230,000; productive rearrangements, more than 75,000.

Libraries were prepared by immunoSEQ multiplex PCR; TCRdb keeps only in-frame clonotypes and omits some of them. The table has more than 150,000 clones, approximately 72% seen once. Around 2 micrograms of genomic DNA from cryopreserved PBMCs went into TCR beta libraries. This CDR3 has 13 amino acids. Deletions cut 3 bases from V and 4 bases from J, with 9 bases between. CDR1 is SGHTA, CDR2 FQGTGA, per germline. This clone appeared a few times. The sequencing used PBMCs, collected after 24 months of ibrutinib treatment. J is TRBJ2-5 and V is TRBV7-3; the D is unclear. This receptor was taken from a human donor with chronic lymphocytic leukemia. CDR3 sequence reads: CASSFGWAETQYF. The CDR3 DNA reads TGTGCCAGCAGCTTCGGTTGGGCAGAGACCCAGTACTTC. Combining the CDR3 with reference TRBV7-3 and TRBJ2-5 gives the whole variable domain GAGVSQTPSNKVTEKGKYVELRCDPISGHTALYWYRQSLGQGPEFLIYFQGTGAADDSGLPNDRFFAVRPEGSVSTLKIQRTERGDSAVYLCASSFGWAETQYFGPGTRLLVL.